This T cell receptor (beta chain) appears in the sequencing data of a study of blood T cell repertoires in COVID-19. This CDR3 has 13 residues. Germline V CDR1 and CDR2: SGHAT, FQNNGV. Trimming took off 3 bases at V and 6 bases at J, with 6 bases between the two ends. Seattle participants joined during active infection and were tracked over time. Sequencing used immunoSEQ multiplex PCR; TCRdb keeps in-frame clones, though not all of them. The sample has fewer than 350,000 clones; around 90% are singletons. Sequenced input: peripheral blood. The V gene is TRBV11-2, the J gene TRBJ1-6; D call uncertain. The TCR comes from a woman under 40 with COVID-19, enrolled during active disease. The CDR3, as DNA: TGTGCCAGCAGCTTGATGGCTAATTCACCCCTCCACTTT. This translates into CASSLMANSPLHF.